The following is a T cell receptor (beta chain) sequence with its context. Its binding antigen is unknown. The input lacks base qualities; no much larger clone sits a single base away. TCRbeta CDR3 regions were amplified from genomic DNA using the immunoSEQ Assay, a bias-controlled multiplex PCR. In the source study's methods: The number of nucleated cells in each sample was estimated by amplification of reference gene primers within the assay. Sequence reads were collapsed and filtered to measure the absolute abundance of every unique TCRbeta CDR3 rearrangement. For each sample, productive Simpson clonality was calculated by taking the square root of Simpson's diversity index across productive rearrangements. The clones in this table, taken by TCRdb from immuneACCESS, are in-frame only. Not every clone is retained; where verified, under half of the shortfall comes from an unresolved V gene, and the cause of the rest is unknown. That table furnishes V, J and clone size, whereas the DNA furnished D and trimming. The sample has about 240,000 clones on record, roughly 80% of them singletons. Of the sample, 9.5% to 15% falls within the top ten clones.

The collaborating institutions used their own protocols to collect whole blood in K2EDTA tubes. For TCRbeta analysis, collaborators shipped samples in one of three forms: frozen whole blood, isolated PBMCs, or DNA extracted from either of those sample types. The data stem from a study of blood T cell repertoires in COVID-19 (dated by TCRdb to 2019 to 2021). With respect to the entire study: The collaborator samples originated in the United States, Italy and Spain and spanned the acute and convalescent phases of COVID-19. The prospective study material was composed of cDNA or gDNA derived from T cells, B-cell-depleted T cells, or PBMCs. Deeply sampled blood TCRbeta repertoires from subjects exposed to, actively infected with, or recovered from COVID-19 were included in the dataset. The repertoires were released in a freely available public database intended as a resource for research on the immune response to SARS-CoV-2. The samples were drawn from the first 160 participants of the ongoing ImmuneRACE study and from about 1,200 subjects provided by 6 global collaborators. Nearly every sample came with metadata listing a de-identified subject ID, COVID-19 status, age in years and sex. Where HLA class I and class II types were available, the types were taken from metadata supplied by the sample provider, not from assay-based typing.

CDR1 and CDR2, per the germline V gene (reference sequence), are SGHNT and YYREEE. V is reduced by 2 bases and J by 1 base, leaving a spacing of 12 bases between them. There are 15 amino acids in the CDR3, from cysteine to phenylalanine inclusive. Only the CDR3 DNA stays, 45 bases, in frame from base 1. Overall study results and their limits: How much clinical and demographic metadata was included differed by source and by participant, and the metadata was provided uncurated.

The clonotype comes from a woman in her sixties with active or convalescent COVID-19. This chain is built from TRBV5-4 and TRBJ1-1, with TRBD1 tentatively as D gene (6 bases match). Sequenced sample: peripheral blood. The DNA is as follows: TGTGCCAGCAGCTTAGTGGGGGGGCCGAACACTGAAGCTTTCTTT. This encodes CASSLVGGPNTEAFF.